Below are 27 T cell receptor beta chains sequenced from a single sample in a study of blood T cell repertoires in COVID-19. The data were produced by immunoSEQ multiplex PCR, yet TCRdb's version contains in-frame clones alone and is incomplete. The sample records over 200,000 clones, approximately 80% being singletons. Specimen: PBMCs or T cells enriched from blood (not recorded which). The receptors come from a man between 60 and 70 years old who had recovered from COVID-19.

The V gene is TRBV6-5, the J gene TRBJ2-2; 10 bases align to TRBD1. There are 15 residues in the CDR3. The V gene's germline CDR1 is MNHEY and CDR2 SVGAGI. V shed 7 bases, J shed 7 bases, and the junction held 9 bases outside the gene matches. The CDR3 sequence is CASNDRGQLSGELFF. The DNA of the CDR3 is TGTGCCAGCAACGACAGGGGGCAACTGAGCGGGGAGCTGTTTTTT.

This chain joins TRBV5-1 and TRBJ2-3; 7 bases map to TRBD1. This CDR3 contains 15 residues. The ends lost 5 bases at V and 2 bases at J; junction bases unmatched: 8. Germline CDR1 SGHRS, CDR2 YFSETQ. The CDR3 is CASRLQGRYTDTQYF. The CDR3 region has the DNA TGCGCCAGCAGATTACAGGGGAGATACACAGATACGCAGTATTTT. The full variable domain, in which reference TRBV5-1 and TRBJ2-3 provide the parts outside the CDR3, is KAGVTQTPRYLIKTRGQQVTLSCSPISGHRSVSWYQQTPGQGLQFLFEYFSETQRNKGNFPGRFSGRQFSNSRSEMNVSTLELGDSALYLCASRLQGRYTDTQYFGPGTRLTVL.

The chain employs TRBV7-9 and TRBJ1-4; possibly TRBD1 for D (6 bases). V gave up 5 bases and J gave up 7 bases, with 14 bases separating them. There are 14 residues in the CDR3. Germline assignment: CDR1 SEHNR and CDR2 FQNEAQ (reference sequence). The CDR3 is CASSAQGLGEKLFF. CDR3 bases: TGTGCCAGCAGCGCACAGGGTCTCGGTGAAAAACTGTTTTTT. The full variable domain, its missing parts supplied by reference TRBV7-9 and TRBJ1-4, is DTGVSQNPRHKITKRGQNVTFRCDPISEHNRLYWYRQTLGQGPEFLTYFQNEAQLEKSRLLSDRFSAERPKGSFSTLEIQRTEQGDSAMYLCASSAQGLGEKLFFGSGTQLSVL.

This chain connects TRBV3-1 (or the pseudogene TRBV3-2) to TRBJ1-4; no clear D gene. The CDR3 covers 15 residues. The germline V and J ends were trimmed by 4 bases and 7 bases, with 16 bases remaining between them. Germline lookup yields CDR1 LGHDT and CDR2 YNNKEL (reference sequence). The CDR3 reads CASSPRGGLTEKLFF. The DNA of the CDR3 is TGTGCCAGCAGCCCCCGGGGAGGCCTTACTGAAAAACTGTTTTTT.

V is TRBV5-4 and J is TRBJ1-1; no firm D call. The CDR3 totals 15 residues. The germline V gene has CDR1 SGHNT and CDR2 YYREEE (reference sequence). Trimming left V 4 bases short and J 3 bases short, with 16 bases between. Here the CDR3 reads CASSTPGGRHTEAFF. Written as DNA, the CDR3 is TGTGCCAGCAGCACCCCTGGAGGGCGGCACACTGAAGCTTTCTTT.

The gene calls are TRBV2 and TRBJ2-7; a weak D match, TRBD1 (6 bases). The CDR3 is 12 residues long. V gave up 6 bases and J gave up 2 bases, with 8 bases separating them. Per germline, CDR1 SNHLY and CDR2 FYNNEI. The CDR3 coding sequence is TGTGCCAGCAGGGGGGCGGCCTACGAGCAGTACTTC. This sequence encodes CASRGAAYEQYF.

Concerning this clone: Other DNA sequences in this sample translate to the same CDR3. The rearrangement links TRBV4-3 to TRBJ2-1; D remains ambiguous. This CDR3 has 13 amino acids. CDR1 and CDR2 from the germline V gene are LGHNA and YSLEER. The germline V and J ends were trimmed by 0 bases and 8 bases, with 8 bases remaining between them. The CDR3 region is CASSQDLRDEQFF. The CDR3 DNA reads TGCGCCAGCAGCCAAGATCTTCGCGATGAGCAGTTCTTC.

The chain employs TRBV11-2 and TRBJ1-5, with 10 bases lining up with TRBD1. From germline, CDR1 is SGHAT and CDR2 FQNNGV. Losses at the gene ends were 5 bases for V and 5 bases for J; bases not matched to a gene: 3. The CDR3 extends over 14 amino acids. CDR3 nucleotides: TGTGCCAGCAGCCGGACAGGGGGGGATCAGCCCCAGCATTTT. Amino acid sequence: CASSRTGGDQPQHF.

Only one count was recorded for this clone. The chain employs TRBV19 and TRBJ2-1, with a weak D call TRBD2 (6 bases). The CDR3 is 15 amino acids. Germline loops: CDR1 LNHDA, CDR2 SQIVND (reference sequence). V was cut by 3 bases and J by 9 bases, with 18 bases left in between. In DNA, the CDR3 is TGTGCCAGTAGTATCCGGCGCGGGGACCGGCGTGAGCAGTTCTTC. Amino acid sequence: CASSIRRGDRREQFF.

The chain employs TRBV19 and TRBJ2-2; the match to TRBD1 covers 10 bases. Trimming took 7 bases from V and 4 from J; bases not matched to a gene: 6. Germline V gene lookup returns CDR1 LNHDA and CDR2 SQIVND (reference sequence). The CDR3 runs to 15 residues. The CDR3 spells CASNDRGRRTGELFF. The CDR3 region has the DNA TGTGCCAGTAACGACAGGGGGCGTCGCACCGGGGAGCTGTTTTTT.

This chain connects TRBV3-1 (or the pseudogene TRBV3-2) to TRBJ2-3, with 11 bases identical to TRBD2. The CDR3 is made up of 16 amino acids. V shed 3 bases, J shed 5 bases, and the junction held 7 bases outside the gene matches. CDR1 and CDR2 from the germline V gene are LGHDT and YNNKEL (reference sequence). As DNA, the CDR3 is TGTGCCAGCAGCCAGGTTAGCGGGGGGGCGGAAGATACGCAGTATTTT. This sequence encodes CASSQVSGGAEDTQYF.

This clone has only a few counts. This rearrangement joins TRBV25-1 to TRBJ1-4; D gene unclear. The CDR3 runs 16 residues. Trimming pared 2 bases from V and 2 bases from J, leaving 12 bases between. CDR1 and CDR2 (germline): MGHDK, SYGVNS. The CDR3, as DNA: TGTGCCAGCAGTGAAAAGGGAGGAGCGACTAATGAAAAACTGTTTTTT. Amino acids: CASSEKGGATNEKLFF.

For this clone: A junction end diverges from the germline sequence, so it may reflect a read error. This rearrangement joins TRBV19 to TRBJ1-5, with D perhaps matching TRBD1 (5 bases). CDR1 is LNHDA and CDR2 is SQIVND in the germline V gene (reference sequence). The CDR3 covers 16 residues. Here the CDR3 DNA reads TGTGCCAGTAGTATTGGTTGGGGGGATAGCAATCAGCCCCGGCATTTT. Translated: CASSIGWGDSNQPRHF.

J is TRBJ1-1 and V is TRBV3-1 (or the pseudogene TRBV3-2), with D possibly TRBD1 on 5 matching bases. The V gene lost 4 bases and the J gene lost 4 bases, with 13 bases spanning the gap. The length of the CDR3 is 14 residues. The germline gives CDR1 LGHDT, CDR2 YNNKEL (reference sequence). CDR3 bases: TGTGCCAGCAGCCGGGCAGCAGGGTTCACTGAAGCTTTCTTT. Protein: CASSRAAGFTEAFF.

In this sample, this clone turned up once. The gene calls are TRBV14 and TRBJ1-2; D remains ambiguous. CDR1 and CDR2 from the germline V gene are SGHDN and FVKESK. The V end was cut by 3 bases, the J end by 3 bases, with 23 bases between. This CDR3 is built from 18 residues. CDR3 DNA: TGTGCCAGCAGCCAGAGGACCCGGGGTCCCCCACGGGACTATGGCTACACCTTC. Translating it yields CASSQRTRGPPRDYGYTF.

The chain combines TRBV7-9 with TRBJ1-2; 11 positions agree with TRBD1. Unmatched junction bases numbered 3, after V lost 5 bases and J lost 4 bases. The CDR3 length is 14 residues. Germline V gene lookup returns CDR1 SEHNR and CDR2 FQNEAQ (reference sequence). Written as DNA, the CDR3 is TGTGCCAGCAGCACGGGACAGGGGGGCTATGGCTACACCTTC. It specifies CASSTGQGGYGYTF. Supplemented by reference TRBV7-9 and TRBJ1-2, the full variable domain reads DTGVSQNPRHKITKRGQNVTFRCDPISEHNRLYWYRQTLGQGPEFLTYFQNEAQLEKSRLLSDRFSAERPKGSFSTLEIQRTEQGDSAMYLCASSTGQGGYGYTFGSGTRLTVV.

V gene TRBV19 combines with J gene TRBJ1-4, with D unresolved. V lost 0 bases and J 8 bases, leaving 7 bases between the germline ends. The CDR3 spans 13 residues. Germline V gene sequence: CDR1 LNHDA, CDR2 SQIVND (reference sequence). For the CDR3, the DNA is TGTGCCAGTAGTATAGACAGGAACGAAAAACTGTTTTTT. As protein: CASSIDRNEKLFF.

The gene calls are TRBV27 and TRBJ2-7; TRBD2 matches 13 bases. Germline V CDR1 and CDR2: MNHEY, SMNVEV (reference sequence). The trim removed 0 bases at V and 6 bases at J, leaving 2 bases unmatched. The length of the CDR3 is 15 residues. The CDR3 sequence: CASSLSGLAGIEQYF. The CDR3 nucleotides read TGTGCCAGCAGTTTATCGGGACTAGCGGGGATCGAGCAGTACTTC.

V is TRBV14 and J is TRBJ2-3, with a weak D call TRBD1 (6 bases). Germline values: CDR1 SGHDN, CDR2 FVKESK. The CDR3 has 17 amino acids. V was shortened by 4 bases and J by 7 bases, with 24 bases between the two germline ends. The CDR3 is CASSPYGTGPRGNTQYF. CDR3 nucleotide sequence: TGTGCCAGCAGCCCTTATGGAACAGGGCCACGGGGAAATACGCAGTATTTT.

The table lists this clone with a count of one. V is TRBV5-6 and J is TRBJ2-1, with 8 positions matching TRBD2. This CDR3 is built from 15 residues. Germline V gene data show CDR1 as SGHDT and CDR2 as YYEEEE. Germline trimming cut 0 bases from V and 9 bases from J; bases unmatched to any gene: 8. CDR3 coding DNA: TGTGCCAGCAGCTTGGTGGCGGGGGGACCTGGTGAGCAGTTCTTC. Translating it yields CASSLVAGGPGEQFF.

This chain joins TRBV2 and TRBJ2-7; D might be TRBD1 (6 bases). From germline, CDR1 is SNHLY and CDR2 FYNNEI. V was cut by 6 bases and J by 0 bases, with 15 bases left in between. The CDR3 loop spans 15 amino acids. The CDR3 nucleotides read TGTGCCAGCAGAATAGACAGGACTCTCTCCTACGAGCAGTACTTC. This gives the protein CASRIDRTLSYEQYF.

The rearrangement uses TRBV29-1 and TRBJ1-1; possibly TRBD1 for D (6 bases). The V gene lost 4 bases and the J gene lost 4 bases, with 10 bases spanning the gap. Germline CDR1 is SQVTM and CDR2 is ANQGSEA. The CDR3 is 12 residues long. The CDR3 nucleotides are TGCAGCGTTGTGGACAGTCCCACTGAAGCTTTCTTT. This translates into CSVVDSPTEAFF.

CDR3 nucleotide sequence: TGTGCCAGCAGCTTGAACTGGAATCAGCCCCAGCATTTT. Its protein is CASSLNWNQPQHF. The V gene is TRBV7-2, the J gene TRBJ1-5, with D unresolved. The length of the CDR3 is 13 residues. CDR1 is SGHTA and CDR2 is FQGNSA in the germline V gene. Deletions cut 3 bases from V and 4 bases from J, with 7 bases between.

The chain combines TRBV24-1 with TRBJ2-5; 9 bases align to TRBD1. CDR1 and CDR2 (germline): KGHDR, SFDVKD. The CDR3 is 17 residues long. Trimming at V came to 0 bases and at J to 5 bases, leaving 9 bases not matched to a gene. The chain's CDR3 is CATSDLGGTGRAETQYF. CDR3 bases: TGTGCCACCAGTGATTTGGGAGGGACAGGGAGGGCCGAGACCCAGTACTTC.

The J gene is TRBJ2-3, the V gene TRBV5-1; 8 bases match TRBD2. Trimming removed 0 bases from V and 7 bases from J; junction bases left unmatched: 10. There are 16 residues in the CDR3. The germline V gene has CDR1 SGHRS and CDR2 YFSETQ. CDR3 nucleotides: TGCGCCAGCAGCTTGGCGGGGGGGCCTATTCCGAATACGCAGTATTTT. It codes for CASSLAGGPIPNTQYF.

The chain uses TRBV5-1 and TRBJ2-7; D is undetermined. The length of the CDR3 is 13 residues. V was clipped by 4 bases and J by 3 bases, with 11 bases between them. CDR1 is SGHRS, CDR2 YFSETQ, per germline. The CDR3 reads CASSPLSNYEQYF. For the CDR3, the DNA is TGCGCCAGCAGCCCTCTCAGTAACTACGAGCAGTACTTC.

The chain recombines TRBV6-5 with TRBJ1-1, with D perhaps TRBD1 (5 bases). The CDR3 runs 14 residues. Germline V lookup: CDR1 MNHEY, CDR2 SVGAGI. V was shortened by 2 bases and J by 9 bases, with 16 bases between the two germline ends. CDR3 nucleotide sequence: TGTGCCAGCAGTTACCCGCCGCTGGGGGGGAAAGCTTTCTTT. This encodes CASSYPPLGGKAFF.